Given below is one TCR beta chain in context. This sample is drawn from a study of T cell changes during pregnancy in multiple sclerosis. The data were produced by immunoSEQ multiplex PCR, yet TCRdb's version contains in-frame clones alone and is incomplete. The repertoire holds 95,000 to 100,000 clones, with roughly nine tenths as singletons. The source is a female donor in good health, enrolled as a control in a pregnancy study. This sample comprised peripheral blood, obtained after pregnancy.

The CDR3 region is CASSGFPTEKLFF. CDR3 DNA sequence: TGTGCCAGCAGTGGATTCCCGACAGAAAAACTGTTTTTT. This chain joins TRBV25-1 and TRBJ1-4; D remains unclear. CDR3 size: 13 residues. V was pared by 4 bases and J by 8 bases, with 11 bases between. The V gene's germline CDR1 is MGHDK and CDR2 SYGVNS.